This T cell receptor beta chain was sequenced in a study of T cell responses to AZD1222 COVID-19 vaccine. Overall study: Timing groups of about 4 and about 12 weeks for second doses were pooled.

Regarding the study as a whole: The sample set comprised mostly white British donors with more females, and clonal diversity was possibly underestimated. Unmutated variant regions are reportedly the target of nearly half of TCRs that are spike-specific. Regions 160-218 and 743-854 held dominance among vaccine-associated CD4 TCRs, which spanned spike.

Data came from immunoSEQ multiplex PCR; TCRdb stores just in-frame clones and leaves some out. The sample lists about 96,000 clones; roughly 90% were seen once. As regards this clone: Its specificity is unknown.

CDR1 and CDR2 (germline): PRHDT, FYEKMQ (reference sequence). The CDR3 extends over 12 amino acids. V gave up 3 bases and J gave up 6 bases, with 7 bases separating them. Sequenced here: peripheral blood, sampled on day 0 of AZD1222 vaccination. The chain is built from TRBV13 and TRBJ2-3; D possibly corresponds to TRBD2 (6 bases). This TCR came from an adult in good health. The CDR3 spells CASSFLADTQYF. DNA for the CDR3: TGTGCCAGCAGCTTCCTAGCGGATACGCAGTATTTT.